A selection of T cell receptor beta chains follows, all from one sample in a study of blood T cell repertoires in COVID-19. TCRdb keeps only in-frame clones here, not all; method: immunoSEQ multiplex PCR. The sample has 210,000 or so clones; 88% are singletons. Specimen: peripheral blood. Every receptor here comes from a woman aged 55 to 70 with acute or convalescent COVID-19. CDR3s include the opening cysteine and the closing phenylalanine or tryptophan. D genes are given only for firm matches. Clone size is shown for a subset of rows, as once, few, many or a class of expanded clone.

d_call	v_call	j_call	clone_size	cdr3_nt	cdr3_aa
.	TRBV19	TRBJ1-1	once	TGTGCCAGTAGTAGGGGACACCTGAACACTGAAGCTTTCTTT	CASSRGHLNTEAFF
TRBD1	TRBV7-3	TRBJ1-1	.	TGTGCCAGCAGCTCTTCGACAGGGGGCCCTGAAGCTTTCTTT	CASSSSTGGPEAFF
.	TRBV6-6	TRBJ1-2	.	TGTGCCAGCAGTTCCGGGTTGAGGTATGGCTACACCTTC	CASSSGLRYGYTF
.	TRBV28	TRBJ2-7	.	TGTGCCAGCAGTTCTTGGGACTCAACTTTCTACGAGCAGTACTTC	CASSSWDSTFYEQYF
.	TRBV4-1	TRBJ1-1	.	TGCGCCAGCAGTTTAAAACTTCTCGAGGCCTCCAACGCGGGCACTGAAGCTTTCTTT	CASSLKLLEASNAGTEAFF
.	TRBV28	TRBJ2-1	.	TGTGCCAGCAGTTTAGTCCCAGGCAGCTTCTCCTACAATGAGCAGTTCTTC	CASSLVPGSFSYNEQFF
.	TRBV6-2/TRBV6-3	TRBJ2-1	.	TGTGCCAGCAGTTATGGGCGGGACAGCCCCAGCTCCTACAATGAGCAGTTCTTC	CASSYGRDSPSSYNEQFF
TRBD2	TRBV10-1	TRBJ2-2	.	TGCGCCAGCAGTGATCATTGGACTAGCGGGAGTATCGGCGGGGAGCTGTTTTTT	CASSDHWTSGSIGGELFF
.	TRBV2	TRBJ1-6	few	TGTGCCAGCGTGGGGGGACGCAATTCACCCCTCCACTTT	CASVGGRNSPLHF
TRBD2	TRBV5-1	TRBJ2-1	.	TGCGCCAGCAGCTTAACAGGGCGCCTAGCGGGAGGCAACAATGAGCAGTTCTTC	CASSLTGRLAGGNNEQFF
.	TRBV30	TRBJ2-7	.	TGTGCCTGGACAGGTGCCTCCTACGAGCAGTACTTC	CAWTGASYEQYF
.	TRBV7-2	TRBJ1-1	.	TGTGCCAGCAGCTCACTAGGTTACACTGAAGCTTTCTTT	CASSSLGYTEAFF
.	TRBV2	TRBJ1-2	.	TGTGCCAGCATCAAAACAGGCGCAGGGGATGGCTACACCTTC	CASIKTGAGDGYTF
.	TRBV19	TRBJ1-2	.	TGTGCCAGTAGTACCTCCGGACAGTCAGCTAACTATGGCTACACCTTC	CASSTSGQSANYGYTF
.	TRBV19	TRBJ1-2	.	TGTGCCAGTAAAGGGCAGGGGCTCTATGGCTACACCTTC	CASKGQGLYGYTF
.	TRBV19	TRBJ1-2	.	TGTGCCAGTAGTGTTCAGGGCGGGAATGGCTACACCTTC	CASSVQGGNGYTF
.	TRBV5-8	TRBJ2-4	.	TGTGCCAGCAGCCTCGGGGGTTTAGCCAAAAACATTCAGTACTTC	CASSLGGLAKNIQYF
.	TRBV14	TRBJ1-1	.	TGTGCCAGCAGCCAAGAGATGTGGAGAGCTTTCTTT	CASSQEMWRAFF
TRBD2	TRBV6-5	TRBJ2-7	few	TGTGCCAGCAGACGAGCTCCCAGCGGGATCTACGAGCAGTACTTC	CASRRAPSGIYEQYF
.	TRBV10-3	TRBJ2-7	.	TGTGCCATCAGTGAGTCGGTAGGGGGAGCGAACGAGCAGTACTTC	CAISESVGGANEQYF
TRBD2	TRBV5-1	TRBJ2-7	once	TGCGCCAGCAGCCCCCCAGGGCGGGAGGCCTACGAGCAGTACTTC	CASSPPGREAYEQYF
.	TRBV7-2	TRBJ2-1	.	TGTGCCAGCAGCTTAGATTGGACACGGCCCTTCAATGAGCAGTTCTTC	CASSLDWTRPFNEQFF
TRBD1	TRBV19	TRBJ2-2	.	TGTGCCAGTAGTAGGGACAGCGTCACCGGGGAGCTGTTTTTT	CASSRDSVTGELFF
.	TRBV6-5	TRBJ2-7	.	TGTGCCAGCACCCTGGACAGAGGCTACGAGCAGTACTTC	CASTLDRGYEQYF
.	TRBV5-1	TRBJ1-2	.	TGCGCCAGCAGCTTGGGACAGGACTATGGCTACACCTTC	CASSLGQDYGYTF
TRBD1	TRBV7-2	TRBJ2-7	once	TGTGCCAGCAGCTTATCCCAGGGGGTCAACTCCTACGAGCAGTACTTC	CASSLSQGVNSYEQYF
.	TRBV2	TRBJ2-1	.	TGTGCCAGCAGTGAATGGCGGCAGGGTGGGTATGAGCAGTTCTTC	CASSEWRQGGYEQFF
.	TRBV25-1	TRBJ1-2	.	TGTGCCAGCAGTGAATTCGGCAGGGCCTATGGCTACACCTTC	CASSEFGRAYGYTF
TRBD1	TRBV6-5	TRBJ1-2	.	TGTGCCAGCAGAACCGGACAGGGCAACTATGGCTACACCTTC	CASRTGQGNYGYTF
TRBD1	TRBV7-8	TRBJ1-5	.	TGTGCCAGCAGCTTGAGGACAGGAGGCCAAAGTCAGCCCCAGCATTTT	CASSLRTGGQSQPQHF
TRBD1	TRBV7-2	TRBJ1-1	once	TGTGCCAGCAGCCTCACCCGGCGACAGGGGGGTACTGAAGCTTTCTTT	CASSLTRRQGGTEAFF
TRBD2	TRBV6-4	TRBJ2-2	once	TGTGCCAGCAGCGCGGGAGAAGGCACCGGGGAGCTGTTTTTT	CASSAGEGTGELFF
.	TRBV5-1	TRBJ2-7	.	TGCGCCAGCAGCTTGGACCTCGTCGGGGTAATGGGTTCCTACGAGCAGTACTTC	CASSLDLVGVMGSYEQYF
.	TRBV19	TRBJ1-2	.	TGTGCCAGTAGTTCCCTGCTGGCAAACTATGGCTACACCTTC	CASSSLLANYGYTF
TRBD2	TRBV6-5	TRBJ2-5	.	TGTGCCAGCAGTTATCGCCGGGGGGGCCAAGAGACCCAGTACTTC	CASSYRRGGQETQYF
.	TRBV5-1	TRBJ1-2	.	TGCGCCAGCAGCTTGCTCGGCGGATCCCTATATGGCTACACCTTC	CASSLLGGSLYGYTF
TRBD1	TRBV5-4	TRBJ1-1	.	TGTGCCAGCAGCCCGGTGGGACAGGCCTCCGCTCGAGCTTTCTTT	CASSPVGQASARAFF
TRBD2	TRBV5-1	TRBJ2-2	.	TGCGCCAGCAGCTTGAGGACGGGGAGGGACACCGGGGAGCTGTTTTTT	CASSLRTGRDTGELFF
.	TRBV5-1	TRBJ2-1	.	TGCGCCAGCAGCCATAGGCTAGCGTCGTACAATGAGCAGTTCTTC	CASSHRLASYNEQFF
TRBD1	TRBV6-5	TRBJ2-2	.	TGTGCCAGCAGTTACTCGGGACAGGCGAACACCGGGGAGCTGTTTTTT	CASSYSGQANTGELFF
.	TRBV28	TRBJ2-4	.	TGTGCCAGCAGCGGTAGGTTGCGGAGGGAAAACATTCAGTACTTC	CASSGRLRRENIQYF
.	TRBV10-1	TRBJ2-7	.	TGCGCCAGCAGTGAGTCGGAGGGTAATCCCTACGAGCAGTACTTC	CASSESEGNPYEQYF
.	TRBV28	TRBJ1-2	.	TGTGCCAGCAGTTTAAAGTTTATGGCTGTTCAATCAGGGGGCTACACCTTC	CASSLKFMAVQSGGYTF
TRBD1	TRBV7-2	TRBJ1-2	.	TGTGCCAGCAGCGCCCGGGACAGGGCAAACTATGGCTACACCTTC	CASSARDRANYGYTF
.	TRBV4-2	TRBJ1-4	.	TGTGCCAGCAGCCAAGATTTCAGGGGAAATGAAAAACTGTTTTTT	CASSQDFRGNEKLFF
TRBD1	TRBV6-5	TRBJ1-6	.	TGTGCCAGCAGTTACGGGACAGGGAAAAGGAGCTCACCCCTCCACTTT	CASSYGTGKRSSPLHF
TRBD1	TRBV30	TRBJ1-3	.	TGTGCCTGGAGACTTCAGGGGGATGGAAACACCATATATTTT	CAWRLQGDGNTIYF
TRBD1	TRBV5-1	TRBJ2-5	.	TGCGCCAGCAGTCCGACAGGGAAGTACCAGGAGACCCAGTACTTC	CASSPTGKYQETQYF
.	TRBV4-3	TRBJ1-2	.	TGCGCCAGCAGCCAAGCCGCGCCCCAGGGGTACTATGGCTACACCTTC	CASSQAAPQGYYGYTF
.	TRBV28	TRBJ1-6	.	TGTGCCAGCAGGCAGGGTTATAATTCACCCCTCCACTTT	CASRQGYNSPLHF
TRBD1	TRBV7-6	TRBJ2-2	.	TGTGCCAGCAGCTTAAACCCGACAGGGCACACCGGGGAGCTGTTTTTT	CASSLNPTGHTGELFF
.	TRBV7-8	TRBJ2-7	.	TGTGCCAGCAGCTTAGAACTTCCCTCTACCCCCCCCGAGCAGTACTTC	CASSLELPSTPPEQYF
.	TRBV7-6	TRBJ2-2	once	TGTGCCAGCAGCTTAAAACAGGGCGGCACCGGGGAGCTGTTTTTT	CASSLKQGGTGELFF